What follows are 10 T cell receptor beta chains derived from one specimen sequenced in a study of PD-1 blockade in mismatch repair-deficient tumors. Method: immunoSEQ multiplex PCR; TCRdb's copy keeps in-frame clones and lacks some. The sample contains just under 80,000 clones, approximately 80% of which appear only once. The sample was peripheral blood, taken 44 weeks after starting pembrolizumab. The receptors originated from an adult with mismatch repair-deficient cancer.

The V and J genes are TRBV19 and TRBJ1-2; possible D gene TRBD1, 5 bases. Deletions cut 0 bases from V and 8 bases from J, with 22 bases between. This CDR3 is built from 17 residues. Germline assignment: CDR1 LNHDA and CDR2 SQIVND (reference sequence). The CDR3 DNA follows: TGTGCCAGTAGTATAGATCTATGGGGGAGGAGTAGCGGCGGCTACACCTTC. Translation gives CASSIDLWGRSSGGYTF.

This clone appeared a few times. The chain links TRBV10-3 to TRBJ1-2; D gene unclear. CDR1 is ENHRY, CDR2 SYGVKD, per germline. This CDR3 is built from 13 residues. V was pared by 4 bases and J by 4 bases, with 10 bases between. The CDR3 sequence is CAISGARTYGYTF. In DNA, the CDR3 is TGTGCCATCAGTGGTGCACGGACCTATGGCTACACCTTC.

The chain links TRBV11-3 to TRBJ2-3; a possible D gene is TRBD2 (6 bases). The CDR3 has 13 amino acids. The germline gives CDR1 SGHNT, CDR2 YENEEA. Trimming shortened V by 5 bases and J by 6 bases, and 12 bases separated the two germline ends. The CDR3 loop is CASSVGEADTQYF. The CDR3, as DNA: TGTGCCAGCAGCGTCGGGGAGGCGGATACGCAGTATTTT.

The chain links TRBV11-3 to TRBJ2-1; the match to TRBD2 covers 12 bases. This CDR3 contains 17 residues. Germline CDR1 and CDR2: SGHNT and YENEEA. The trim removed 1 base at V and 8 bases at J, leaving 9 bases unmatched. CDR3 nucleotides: TGTGCCAGCAGCTTAGGCCAGACTAGCGGGAGCGTACATGAGCAGTTCTTC. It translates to CASSLGQTSGSVHEQFF.

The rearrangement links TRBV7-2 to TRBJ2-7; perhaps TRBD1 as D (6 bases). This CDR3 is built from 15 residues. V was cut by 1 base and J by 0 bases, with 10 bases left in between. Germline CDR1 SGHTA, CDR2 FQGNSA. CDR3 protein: CASSLVLDSSYEQYF. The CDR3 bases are TGTGCCAGCAGCTTAGTGTTGGACAGCTCCTACGAGCAGTACTTC.

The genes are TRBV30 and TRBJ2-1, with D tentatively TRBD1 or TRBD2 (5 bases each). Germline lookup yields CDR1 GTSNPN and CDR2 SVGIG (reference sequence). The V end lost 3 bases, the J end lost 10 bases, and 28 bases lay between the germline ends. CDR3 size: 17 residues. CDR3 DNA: TGTGCCTGGAGCGATCCAATCCCAGGGACGCCCCGGGACGAGCAGTTCTTC. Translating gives CAWSDPIPGTPRDEQFF.

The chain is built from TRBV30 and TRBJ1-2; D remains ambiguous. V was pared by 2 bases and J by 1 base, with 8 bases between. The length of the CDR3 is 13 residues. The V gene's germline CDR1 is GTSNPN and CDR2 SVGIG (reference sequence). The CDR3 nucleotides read TGTGCCTGGAGTAGGGCACATAACTATGGCTACACCTTC. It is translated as CAWSRAHNYGYTF.

The CDR3: CATSRDQVQETQYF. The CDR3 DNA reads TGTGCCACCAGCAGAGATCAGGTTCAAGAGACCCAGTACTTC. The chain is built from TRBV15 and TRBJ2-5; the D is unclear. The V gene lost 0 bases and the J gene lost 2 bases, with 7 bases spanning the gap. Looked up from germline, CDR1 is LNHNV and CDR2 is YYDKDF (reference sequence). CDR3 size: 14 residues.

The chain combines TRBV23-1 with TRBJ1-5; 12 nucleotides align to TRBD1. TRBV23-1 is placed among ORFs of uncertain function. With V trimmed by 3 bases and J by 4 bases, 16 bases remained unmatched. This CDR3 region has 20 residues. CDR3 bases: TGCGCCAGCAGTCACTCGACCGGGACAGGGGGCCTTATTGGTAATCAGCCCCAGCATTTT. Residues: CASSHSTGTGGLIGNQPQHF.

CDR3 sequence: CASSSTGEGNTIYF. CDR3 nucleotide sequence: TGTGCCAGCAGCTCGACAGGGGAAGGAAACACCATATATTTT. This chain joins TRBV5-4 and TRBJ1-3; TRBD1 aligns across 8 bases. CDR1 and CDR2 (germline): SGHNT, YYREEE (reference sequence). V lost 3 bases, J lost 4 bases, and 3 bases stayed unmatched. CDR3 length: 14 residues.